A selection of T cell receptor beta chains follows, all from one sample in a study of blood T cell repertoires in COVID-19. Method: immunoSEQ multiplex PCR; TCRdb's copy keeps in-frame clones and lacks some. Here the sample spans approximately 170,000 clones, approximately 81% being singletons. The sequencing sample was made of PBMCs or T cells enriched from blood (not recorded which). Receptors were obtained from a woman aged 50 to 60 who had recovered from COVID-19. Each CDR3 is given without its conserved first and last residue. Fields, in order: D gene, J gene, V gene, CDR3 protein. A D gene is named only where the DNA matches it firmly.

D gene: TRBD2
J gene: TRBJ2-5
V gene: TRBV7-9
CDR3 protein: ASSQLAGAQETQY

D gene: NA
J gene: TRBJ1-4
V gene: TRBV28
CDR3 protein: ASSFPISGTTTGKLF

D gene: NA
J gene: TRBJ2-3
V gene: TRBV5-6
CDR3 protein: ASSFRQVGTDTQY

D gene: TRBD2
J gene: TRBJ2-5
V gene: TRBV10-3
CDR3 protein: AISGTSGTQETQY

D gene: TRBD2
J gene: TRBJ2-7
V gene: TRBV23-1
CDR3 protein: ASSQWEGAISYEQY

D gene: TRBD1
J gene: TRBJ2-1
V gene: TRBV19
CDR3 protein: ASSSDRAIGDEQF

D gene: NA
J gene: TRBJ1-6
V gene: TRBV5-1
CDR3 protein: ASSLAGGLPLH

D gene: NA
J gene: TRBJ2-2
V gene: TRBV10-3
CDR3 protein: ATAEGGLDTGELF

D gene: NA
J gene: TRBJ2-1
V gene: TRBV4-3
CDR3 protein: ASSPDSSSYNEQF

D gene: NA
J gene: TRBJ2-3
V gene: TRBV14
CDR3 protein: ASSNELTDTQY

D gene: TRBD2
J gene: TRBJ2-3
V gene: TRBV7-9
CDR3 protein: ASSLTSGRVADTQY

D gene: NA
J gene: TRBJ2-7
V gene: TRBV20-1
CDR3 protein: SARPYEQY

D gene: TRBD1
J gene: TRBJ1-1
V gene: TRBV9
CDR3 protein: ASSAWDSENTEAF

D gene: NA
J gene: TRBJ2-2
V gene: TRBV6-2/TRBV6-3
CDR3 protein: ASSFNSGRHSNTGELF

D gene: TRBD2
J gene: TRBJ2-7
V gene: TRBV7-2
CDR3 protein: ASSQGLAPYEQY

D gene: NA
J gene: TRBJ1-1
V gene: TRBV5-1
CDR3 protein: ASSLGAAGTEAF

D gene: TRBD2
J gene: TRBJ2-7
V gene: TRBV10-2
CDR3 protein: ASGVERRLAGGYEQY

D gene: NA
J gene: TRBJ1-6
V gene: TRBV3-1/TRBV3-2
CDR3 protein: ASSQESARPKNLH

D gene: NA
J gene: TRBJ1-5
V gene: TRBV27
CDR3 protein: ASSLSGPLGVSTQH

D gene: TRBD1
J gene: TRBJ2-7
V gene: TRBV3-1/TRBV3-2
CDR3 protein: ASSQGYRGSEQY

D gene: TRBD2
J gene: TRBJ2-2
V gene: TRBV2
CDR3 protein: ATARAAGPRGTGELF

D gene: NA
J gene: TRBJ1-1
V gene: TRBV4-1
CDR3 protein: ASSQEDEATEAF

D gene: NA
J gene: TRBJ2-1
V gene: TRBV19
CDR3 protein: ASSPRGISYNEQF